The table lists the clone carrying this TCR beta chain with many counts. Since a much larger clone is just one base distant, this may be a read error. These data originate in a study of tumor-infiltrating lymphocytes in oesophageal squamous cell carcinoma. In TCRdb, the PCR reads were re-called with MiXCR into one record per CDR3 protein. The table lists 18,000 or so distinct CDR3 sequences, nearly 45% of them singletons. Germline V gives CDR1 LGHNA, CDR2 YNFKEQ. Between the trimmed V and J ends, which lost 4 bases and 7 bases, there was a span of 23 bases. The CDR3 spans 16 residues. The sequenced sample was esophageal tumor tissue. This chain links TRBV4-2 with TRBJ2-7, with D uncertain. The source of this sequence is a male donor with esophageal squamous cell carcinoma. As DNA, the CDR3 is TGTGCCAGCAGCCCGGACCCGAGACCCCCCTACAATGAGCAGTACTTC. Its translation: CASSPDPRPPYNEQYF.